One sample yielded the 17 T cell receptor beta chains listed below, sequenced in a study of regulatory T cells in long-lasting Graves disease. The time point denotes: newly diagnosed GD, antithyroid drugs for less than 3 months. The TCR library used RNA extracted from PBMCs. Through Arm-PCR of CDR3 regions and iRepertoire HTBI primers, TCR beta libraries were built. TCRdb redid the calling of the multiplex PCR reads with MiXCR, one entry per CDR3 protein. The table records 360,000 or so distinct CDR3 sequences, roughly 17% of them present only once. The same sample was also used in a study of T cells in Graves' hyperthyroidism and ophthalmopathy.

The material was peripheral blood mononuclear cells (PBMCs), obtained at new diagnosis, from a patient treated with antithyroid drugs. These TCRs come from a man aged 35-49 years with Graves disease.

This clonotype was observed many times. This sequence joins TRBV20-1 and TRBJ1-1, with TRBD1 matching 9 bases. CDR3 length equals 15 residues. The junction had 13 bases not matched to a gene; V was cut back by 8 bases and J by 3 bases. Germline CDR1 is DFQATT and CDR2 is SNEGSKA (reference sequence). Written as DNA, the CDR3 is TGCAGTACATACGCCGGGACAGGGATTGACACTGAAGCTTTCTTT. Its protein product is CSTYAGTGIDTEAFF.

The chain combines TRBV20-1 with TRBJ2-7, with TRBD1 matching over 8 bases. The germline V gene encodes CDR1 DFQATT and CDR2 SNEGSKA (reference sequence). J was trimmed by 3 bases and V by 4 bases; bases with no gene match: 8. This CDR3 spans 14 amino acids. The CDR3: CSAKDRGRNYEQYF. CDR3 in DNA: TGCAGTGCTAAAGACAGGGGCCGGAACTACGAGCAGTACTTC.

This clonotype was seen a few times. The rearrangement uses TRBV29-1 and TRBJ2-3, with a possible D match to TRBD1 (6 bases). The CDR3 is 14 residues long. V lost 7 bases to trimming and J lost 0 bases, with 14 bases between them. Germline V lookup: CDR1 SQVTM, CDR2 ANQGSEA. The CDR3 bases are TGCAGCGGCGGACAGTCCTCTAGCACAGATACGCAGTATTTT. Protein: CSGGQSSSTDTQYF.

This clonotype was picked up many times. The CDR3 sequence is CASSPSLINQPQHF. The CDR3 DNA sequence: TGTGCCAGCAGTCCCTCTCTGATTAATCAGCCCCAGCATTTT. V usage is TRBV12-3 or TRBV12-4 and J usage is TRBJ1-5; unclear D gene. The V end was cut by 5 bases, the J end by 4 bases, with 12 bases between. This CDR3 is 14 amino acids long.

A remark on this clonotype: No conserved phenylalanine or tryptophan is present at the end of the CDR3, so a read error is the likely explanation. The V call is TRBV4-1, the J call TRBJ1-2; D possibly corresponds to TRBD1 (5 bases). The CDR3 runs to 15 residues. CDR1 and CDR2 from the germline V gene are MGHRA and YSYEKL. V lost 0 bases and J 2 bases, leaving 10 bases between the germline ends. The CDR3 bases are TGCGCCAGCAGCCAAGAGGAGACAGCCAACTATGGCTACACCCTC. Its translation: CASSQEETANYGYTL.

This clonotype has a handful of counts. V is TRBV20-1 and J is TRBJ1-5; D is unresolved. Germline loops: CDR1 DFQATT, CDR2 SNEGSKA (reference sequence). This CDR3 spans 15 amino acids. V shed 6 bases and J shed 3 bases, with 18 bases lying between them. For the CDR3, the DNA is TGCAGTGCCAGGTCTGCAGGCAGACTCAATCAGCCCCAGCATTTT. Its protein is CSARSAGRLNQPQHF.

This clonotype was detected ten times or more. The chain is built from TRBV7-2 and TRBJ2-5, with 9 bases fitting TRBD2. V gave up 2 bases and J gave up 7 bases; unmatched junction bases: 11. CDR1 is SGHTA and CDR2 is FQGNSA in the germline V gene. The CDR3 consists of 16 residues. This chain's CDR3 is CASSLTAGGVGRTQYF. The CDR3 nucleotides are TGTGCCAGCAGCTTAACGGCGGGGGGGGTTGGGCGGACCCAGTACTTC.

The table lists this clonotype with many counts. The V call is TRBV5-1, the J call TRBJ1-1, with 8 positions matching TRBD1. Per germline, CDR1 SGHRS and CDR2 YFSETQ. Germline trimming cut 4 bases from V and 5 bases from J; bases unmatched to any gene: 10. The CDR3 is 15 amino acids. In DNA, the CDR3 is TGCGCCAGCAGCCGCGCGGCAGGGGGCCGGACTGAAGCTTTCTTT. It codes for CASSRAAGGRTEAFF.

This clonotype showed up many times. This chain uses TRBV20-1 with TRBJ2-1; 14 nucleotides agree with TRBD2. CDR3 length: 13 amino acids. Unmatched junction bases numbered 5, after V lost 7 bases and J lost 9 bases. Germline loops: CDR1 DFQATT, CDR2 SNEGSKA (reference sequence). The CDR3 loop is CSVGLAGGGEQFF. The DNA for the CDR3 is TGCAGTGTTGGACTAGCGGGGGGCGGTGAGCAGTTCTTC.

In regard to this clonotype: This likely stems from a read error, as it lies one base from a far larger clone. This chain joins TRBV11-2 and TRBJ2-3, with D hard to call. The DNA end is a closer match to TRBJ2-1, so the J assignment may be wrong. Per the germline V gene, CDR1 is SGHAT and CDR2 is FQNNGV. The CDR3 totals 17 residues. CDR3 region: CASSLVGVGSPVNKQFF. DNA of the CDR3: TGTGCCAGCAGCTTAGTTGGAGTGGGGTCCCCAGTGAATAAGCAGTTCTTC.

This clonotype showed up just a few times. The CDR3 carries no conserved terminal phenylalanine or tryptophan, so it likely arises from a read error. The chain carries TRBV2 and TRBJ2-5; tentative D call: TRBD2 (5 bases). V was clipped by 6 bases and J by 3 bases, with 8 bases between them. The CDR3 has 12 amino acids. Germline lookup yields CDR1 SNHLY and CDR2 FYNNEI. CDR3 loop: CASRADKETQYL. The CDR3 nucleotides are TGTGCCAGCAGAGCGGATAAAGAGACCCAGTACCTC.

Written as DNA, the CDR3 is TGTGCCAGCAGCTTAGGACAGGGGTTGGAAAACATTCAGTACTTC. Translation gives CASSLGQGLENIQYF. The chain employs TRBV7-8 and TRBJ2-4; 8 nucleotides agree with TRBD1. CDR1 SGHVS and CDR2 FQNEAQ come from the germline V gene. The J segment lost 5 bases and the V segment lost 1 base, leaving 4 bases of the junction unmatched. This CDR3 spans 15 amino acids.

Concerning this clonotype: One base away lies a much larger clone, so this may be a sequencing read error. In this CDR3 the conserved last residue, phenylalanine or tryptophan, is missing, so a read error is likely. The DNA is left out, because the CDR3 cannot be placed on it with certainty; the CDR3 is given as TCRdb lists it. The V call is TRBV12-3 or TRBV12-4, the J call TRBJ2-3; TRBD1 was called by the table and not checked on the DNA. The CDR3 spans 14 residues, counting both ends. The CDR3 sequence is CASSLDRFSYEQYL.

At least ten counts were recorded for this clonotype. The V and J genes are TRBV28 and TRBJ1-5; D remains unclear. The CDR3 has 13 residues. CDR1 is MDHEN and CDR2 is SYDVKM in the germline V gene. With 9 bases removed from V and 0 bases from J, the gap between germline ends came to 9 bases. The CDR3: CASQDYSNQPQHF. The DNA of the CDR3 is TGTGCCAGTCAAGATTATAGCAATCAGCCCCAGCATTTT.

CDR3 region: CASSPLGVREQYF. DNA of the CDR3: TGTGCCAGCAGCCCCCTGGGGGTTCGGGAGCAGTACTTC. This chain connects TRBV7-9 to TRBJ2-7; either TRBD1 or TRBD2 may supply D (5 bases each). The length of the CDR3 is 13 residues. In germline, CDR1 is SEHNR, CDR2 FQNEAQ (reference sequence). Trimming left V 5 bases short and J 7 bases short, with 15 bases between.

Note on this clonotype: With a much larger clone just one base away, this may be a read error. The J gene is TRBJ1-4, the V gene TRBV6-5; TRBD1 might be the D (5 bases). In germline, CDR1 is MNHEY, CDR2 SVGAGI. The CDR3 runs to 16 residues. In nucleotides, the CDR3 is TGTGCCAGCAGTTACTTTCGTCGGGGCATCAATGAAGAACTGTTTTTT. This encodes CASSYFRRGINEELFF.

At least ten counts were recorded for this clonotype. The rearrangement links TRBV6-1 to TRBJ2-2; 10 positions match TRBD1. From germline, CDR1 is MNHNS and CDR2 SASEGT. The CDR3 consists of 16 residues. V was clipped by 5 bases and J by 4 bases; unmatched bases: 7. CDR3 in amino acids: CASSMTGGAPTGELFF. As DNA, the CDR3 is TGTGCCAGCAGTATGACAGGGGGCGCCCCCACCGGGGAGCTGTTTTTT.